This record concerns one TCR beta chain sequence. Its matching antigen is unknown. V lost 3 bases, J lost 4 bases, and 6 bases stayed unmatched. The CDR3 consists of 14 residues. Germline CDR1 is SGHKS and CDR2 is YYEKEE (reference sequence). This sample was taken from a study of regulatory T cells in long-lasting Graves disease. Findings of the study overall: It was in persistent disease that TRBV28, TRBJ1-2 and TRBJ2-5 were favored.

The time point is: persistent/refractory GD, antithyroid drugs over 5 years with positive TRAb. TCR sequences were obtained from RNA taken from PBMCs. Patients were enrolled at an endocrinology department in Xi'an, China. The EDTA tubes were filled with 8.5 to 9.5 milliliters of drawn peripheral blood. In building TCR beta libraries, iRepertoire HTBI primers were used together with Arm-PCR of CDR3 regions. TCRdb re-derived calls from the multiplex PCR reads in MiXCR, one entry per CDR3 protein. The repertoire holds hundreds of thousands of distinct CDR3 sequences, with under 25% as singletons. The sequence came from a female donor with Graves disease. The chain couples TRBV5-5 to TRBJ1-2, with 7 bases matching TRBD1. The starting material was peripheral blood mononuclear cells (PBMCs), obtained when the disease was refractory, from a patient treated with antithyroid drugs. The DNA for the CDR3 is TGTGCCAGCAGCTCCCGGACAGGAAGCTATGGCTACACCTTC. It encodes CASSSRTGSYGYTF.